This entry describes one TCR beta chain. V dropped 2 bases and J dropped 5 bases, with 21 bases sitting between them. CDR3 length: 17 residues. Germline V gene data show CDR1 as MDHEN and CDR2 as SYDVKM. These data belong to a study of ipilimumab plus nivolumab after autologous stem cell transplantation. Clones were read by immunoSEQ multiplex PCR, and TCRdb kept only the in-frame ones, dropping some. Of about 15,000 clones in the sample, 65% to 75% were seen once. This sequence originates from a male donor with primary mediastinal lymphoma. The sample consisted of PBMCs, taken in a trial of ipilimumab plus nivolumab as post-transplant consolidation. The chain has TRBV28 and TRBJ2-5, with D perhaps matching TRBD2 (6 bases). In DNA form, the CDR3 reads TGTGCCAGCAGTTTAATCGCTAGCGACCTCCAACGGGAGACCCAGTACTTC. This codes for CASSLIASDLQRETQYF.